The 10 T cell receptor beta chains below were found in one sample sequenced in a study of T cells in Graves' hyperthyroidism and ophthalmopathy. TCR beta CDR3 region amplification was performed from RNA transcripts. The TCR CDR3 was amplified in a first-round RT-PCR using the HTBI primer set. TCRdb fed the multiplex PCR reads into MiXCR, producing one record per CDR3 protein. The repertoire includes some 600,000 distinct CDR3 sequences, approximately 15% of them detected once, and 5% to 7% sits in the top ten. Specimen: blood. These receptors were collected from a woman aged 25 to 39 with Graves' hyperthyroidism that later progressed to Graves' ophthalmopathy.

The J gene is TRBJ1-5, the V gene TRBV6-1; D perhaps matches TRBD1 (6 bases). Trimming pared 4 bases from V and 5 bases from J, leaving 24 bases between. This CDR3 has 18 residues. Germline V gives CDR1 MNHNS, CDR2 SASEGT. The CDR3 reads CASSGAVRTAAGDQPQHF. CDR3 bases: TGTGCCAGCAGTGGGGCCGTGAGGACAGCAGCTGGGGATCAGCCCCAGCATTTT.

This clonotype was observed many times. This chain connects TRBV7-2 to TRBJ1-4; 7 bases agree with TRBD1. The V gene's germline CDR1 is SGHTA and CDR2 FQGNSA. This CDR3 has 15 amino acids. Trimming cost V 5 bases and J 5 bases; bases outside gene matches: 8. The CDR3 DNA follows: TGTGCCAGCAGCGGTACAGGGGTCGGAAATGAAAAACTGTTTTTT. Its translation is CASSGTGVGNEKLFF.

The table lists this clonotype with a few counts. A read error may explain this, as a much larger clone is one base away. This rearrangement joins TRBV15 to TRBJ1-2; D is possibly TRBD1 (5 bases). Looked up from germline, CDR1 is LNHNV and CDR2 is YYDKDF (reference sequence). The CDR3 has 13 residues. The chain's CDR3 is CATSRGGAYCYTF. The CDR3 DNA reads as TGTGCCACCAGCAGGGGAGGGGCCTATTGCTACACCTTC. The whole variable domain, remainder taken from reference TRBV15 and TRBJ1-2, is DAMVIQNPRYQVTQFGKPVTLSCSQTLNHNVMYWYQQKSSQAPKLLFHYYDKDFNNEADTPDNFQSRRPNTSFCFLDIRSPGLGDTAMYLCATSRGGAYCYTFGSGTRLTVV.

This clonotype showed up many times. This chain connects TRBV28 to TRBJ2-7, with 8 bases that match TRBD2. Germline V gene lookup returns CDR1 MDHEN and CDR2 SYDVKM. The length of the CDR3 is 18 residues. Trimming cost V 8 bases and J 4 bases; bases outside gene matches: 22. CDR3 loop: CASSEATGLSGSEYEQYF. In nucleotides, the CDR3 is TGTGCCAGCTCGGAGGCCACCGGTTTGAGCGGGAGTGAGTACGAGCAGTACTTC.

This clonotype was seen ten or more times. The chain has TRBV7-2 and TRBJ1-5; 9 nucleotides agree with TRBD1. The ends lost 4 bases at V and 2 bases at J; junction bases unmatched: 3. This CDR3 is built from 15 residues. CDR1 and CDR2 (germline): SGHTA, FQGNSA. The CDR3 DNA reads as TGTGCCAGCAGCTCGACAGGGGGAGGCAATCAGCCCCAGCATTTT. The encoded protein is CASSSTGGGNQPQHF.

This sequence joins TRBV5-4 and TRBJ1-2; tentative D call: TRBD1 (5 bases). The CDR3 runs 14 residues. Germline V CDR1 and CDR2: SGHNT, YYREEE (reference sequence). Trimming left V 4 bases short and J 4 bases short, with 14 bases between. Written as DNA, the CDR3 is TGTGCCAGCAGCGGGGGGGGGGTACCCTATGGCTACACCTTC. It is translated as CASSGGGVPYGYTF.

J is TRBJ2-1 and V is TRBV27; 7 nucleotides match TRBD1. From germline, CDR1 is MNHEY and CDR2 SMNVEV (reference sequence). The V segment lost 2 bases and the J segment 7 bases; nucleotides outside the gene matches: 11. CDR3 length equals 16 residues. The CDR3 here is CASSLERGRLVNEQFF. The CDR3 DNA follows: TGTGCCAGCAGTTTAGAGAGGGGGCGGCTTGTAAATGAGCAGTTCTTC.

This clonotype was seen at least ten times. This chain links TRBV5-1 with TRBJ1-2; 9 bases line up with TRBD1. The junction had 10 bases not matched to a gene; V was cut back by 4 bases and J by 6 bases. Germline CDR1 and CDR2: SGHRS and YFSETQ. The length of the CDR3 is 15 residues. The CDR3 loop reads CASSERTGDDHGYTF. CDR3 DNA: TGCGCCAGCAGCGAAAGGACAGGGGACGATCATGGCTACACCTTC. Variable domain in full (rest from reference TRBV5-1 and TRBJ1-2): KAGVTQTPRYLIKTRGQQVTLSCSPISGHRSVSWYQQTPGQGLQFLFEYFSETQRNKGNFPGRFSGRQFSNSRSEMNVSTLELGDSALYLCASSERTGDDHGYTFGSGTRLTVV.

Concerning this clonotype: An end of the junction differs from the germline gene, which may be a read error. The gene calls are TRBV5-1 and TRBJ2-7; 10 positions agree with TRBD1. CDR3 length equals 16 residues. CDR1 is SGHRS, CDR2 YFSETQ, per germline. CDR3 sequence reads: CASSEDRDRGSSEQYF. DNA for the CDR3: TGCGCCAGCAGCGAGGACCGGGACAGGGGTTCCTCCGAGCAGTACTTC.

This clonotype was observed many times. The chain joins TRBV28 to TRBJ1-2, with D possibly TRBD1 on 6 matching bases. Trimming removed 2 bases from V and 8 bases from J, with 18 bases in between. The germline gives CDR1 MDHEN, CDR2 SYDVKM. This CDR3 is 15 amino acids long. The CDR3 here is CASSLMRGGGRGYTF. CDR3 nucleotide sequence: TGTGCCAGCAGTTTAATGAGGGGGGGGGGTCGAGGCTACACCTTC.